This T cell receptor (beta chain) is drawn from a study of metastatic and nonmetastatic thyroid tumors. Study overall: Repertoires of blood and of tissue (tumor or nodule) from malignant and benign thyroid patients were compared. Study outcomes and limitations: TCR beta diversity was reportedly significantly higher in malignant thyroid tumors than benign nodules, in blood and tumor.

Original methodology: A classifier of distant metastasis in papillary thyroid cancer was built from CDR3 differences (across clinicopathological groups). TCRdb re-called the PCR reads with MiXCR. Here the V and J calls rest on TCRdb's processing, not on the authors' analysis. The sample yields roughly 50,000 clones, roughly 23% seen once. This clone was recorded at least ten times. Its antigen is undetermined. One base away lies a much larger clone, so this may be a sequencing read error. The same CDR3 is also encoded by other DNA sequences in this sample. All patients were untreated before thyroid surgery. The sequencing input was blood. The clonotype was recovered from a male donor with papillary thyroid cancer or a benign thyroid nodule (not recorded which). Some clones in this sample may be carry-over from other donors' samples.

The CDR3 DNA sequence: TGTGCCAGCTCGCCACCGGGACAGGGTAATGAAAAACTGTTTTTT. Its protein product is CASSPPGQGNEKLFF. The chain couples TRBV18 to TRBJ1-4; 9 bases agree with TRBD1. CDR1 and CDR2 from the germline V gene are KGHSH and LQKENI. The CDR3 is 15 residues long.